The 21 T cell receptor beta chains presented below share a single source sample, sequenced in a study of Graves' ophthalmopathy and Graves' hyperthyroidism. The TCR beta CDR3 regions underwent amplification from RNA transcripts. Investigators did first-round RT-PCR with HTBI primers, then second-round multiplex PCR. TCRdb re-analysed the multiplex PCR reads in MiXCR, keeping a single row per CDR3 protein. The sample lists about 220,000 distinct CDR3 sequences, roughly 21% occurring once. Sequenced sample: peripheral blood. The source is a woman aged 45-65 years with Graves' ophthalmopathy.

This clonotype was found many times. The chain recombines TRBV5-1 with TRBJ2-7; perhaps D is TRBD1 or TRBD2 (5 bases each). Germline loops: CDR1 SGHRS, CDR2 YFSETQ. The CDR3 length is 13 residues. V lost 6 bases and J 3 bases, leaving 13 bases between the germline ends. CDR3 sequence reads: CASNNGANYEQYF. As DNA, the CDR3 is TGCGCCAGCAACAACGGGGCCAACTACGAGCAGTACTTC.

The genes are TRBV6-1 and TRBJ2-7, with D perhaps TRBD1 or TRBD2 (5 bases each). The V end was cut by 8 bases, the J end by 3 bases, with 23 bases between. Germline lookup yields CDR1 MNHNS and CDR2 SASEGT. The CDR3 runs 16 residues. CDR3 protein: CASVRQGGRGSYEQYF. The CDR3 region has the DNA TGTGCCAGCGTGCGTCAGGGCGGGCGTGGGAGCTACGAGCAGTACTTC.

This clonotype was observed many times. The J gene is TRBJ2-2, the V gene TRBV20-1, with TRBD1 as a possible D gene (6 bases). Germline CDR1 DFQATT, CDR2 SNEGSKA (reference sequence). Trimming pared 5 bases from V and 3 bases from J, leaving 16 bases between. The CDR3 contains 15 residues. As DNA, the CDR3 is TGCAGTGCTGGGGGTGGCAGGGGCGACACCGGGGAGCTGTTTTTT. Protein product: CSAGGGRGDTGELFF.

This clonotype was seen ten or more times. The CDR3 here is CASSLRGVGGTLGHEQYF. In DNA, the CDR3 is TGTGCCAGCAGCTTAAGAGGGGTGGGGGGGACCTTAGGCCACGAGCAGTACTTC. The V gene is TRBV11-2, the J gene TRBJ2-7, with 7 bases that match TRBD2. This CDR3 is built from 18 residues. From germline, CDR1 is SGHAT and CDR2 FQNNGV. V gave up 2 bases and J gave up 5 bases; unmatched junction bases: 18.

This clonotype was counted ten times or more. V and J are TRBV12-5 and TRBJ2-3, with 9 bases identical to TRBD2. Trimming removed 0 bases from V and 3 bases from J; junction bases left unmatched: 7. From germline, CDR1 is LGHNT and CDR2 FRNRAP. The CDR3 is 17 residues long. DNA for the CDR3: TGTGCTAGTGGTTTGGTACTAGGGACTAGCTCGACAGATACGCAGTATTTT. Its translation is CASGLVLGTSSTDTQYF.

This clonotype was seen at least ten times. This rearrangement joins TRBV12-5 to TRBJ2-7; 13 bases are shared with TRBD2. The J segment lost 2 bases and the V segment lost 1 base, leaving 14 bases of the junction unmatched. The CDR3 is 20 residues long. The germline gives CDR1 LGHNT, CDR2 FRNRAP. CDR3 residues: CASGLGVGLAGERSAYEQYF. In DNA, the CDR3 is TGTGCTAGTGGTTTGGGGGTCGGACTAGCGGGAGAAAGAAGCGCCTACGAGCAGTACTTC.

The table lists this clonotype with many counts. V is TRBV20-1 and J is TRBJ2-7, with 11 bases lining up with TRBD2. This CDR3 contains 14 residues. V shed 6 bases, J shed 3 bases, and the junction held 7 bases outside the gene matches. Germline V gives CDR1 DFQATT, CDR2 SNEGSKA (reference sequence). CDR3 sequence (DNA): TGCAGTGCAACTACTAGCGGGGGTTTCTACGAGCAGTACTTC. The encoded protein is CSATTSGGFYEQYF.

This chain links TRBV11-2 with TRBJ2-7; D possibly corresponds to TRBD1 (6 bases). Germline V gene data show CDR1 as SGHAT and CDR2 as FQNNGV. Trimming removed 2 bases at V and 1 base at J, with 9 bases between. This CDR3 contains 14 residues. CDR3 sequence: CASSLYQGSYEQYF. DNA for the CDR3: TGTGCCAGCAGCTTATATCAGGGGTCCTACGAGCAGTACTTC.

This clonotype was recorded many times. The V and J genes are TRBV20-1 and TRBJ1-3, with 7 bases lining up with TRBD1. V trimming: 6 bases; J trimming: 7 bases; junction bases outside the gene matches: 15. The CDR3 runs 15 residues. Germline V gene sequence: CDR1 DFQATT, CDR2 SNEGSKA (reference sequence). The DNA of the CDR3 is TGCAGTGCCAGGGGGGGGACGGGTGTATCGAACACCATATATTTT. This encodes CSARGGTGVSNTIYF.

This clonotype showed up many times. This sequence joins TRBV6-4 and TRBJ1-1, with 9 bases matching TRBD1. The germline V gene encodes CDR1 MRHNA and CDR2 SNTAGT. This CDR3 region has 17 residues. With 5 bases clipped from V and 1 base from J, the junction kept 11 bases outside the gene matches. CDR3 in amino acids: CASSTRQGDDPNTEAFF. DNA for the CDR3: TGTGCCAGCAGTACTAGACAGGGGGACGATCCGAACACTGAAGCTTTCTTT.

The table lists this clonotype with many counts. The chain employs TRBV2 and TRBJ2-4; D gene ambiguous. The V gene's germline CDR1 is SNHLY and CDR2 FYNNEI. This CDR3 has 15 residues. V was cut by 6 bases and J by 0 bases, with 12 bases left in between. CDR3 in amino acids: CASSEEQIAKNIQYF. DNA for the CDR3: TGTGCCAGCAGCGAGGAGCAAATAGCCAAAAACATTCAGTACTTC.

This clonotype came up many times. The rearrangement uses TRBV6-5 and TRBJ1-1, with D possibly matching TRBD1 (6 bases). The CDR3 is 13 amino acids. Germline loops: CDR1 MNHEY, CDR2 SVGAGI. V lost 6 bases, J lost 8 bases, and 16 bases lay in between. This CDR3 reads CASRTSKDREAFF. The CDR3 DNA sequence: TGTGCCAGCAGGACATCCAAGGACAGAGAAGCTTTCTTT.

This clonotype was seen repeatedly, ten times or more. The chain employs TRBV2 and TRBJ1-1; 8 nucleotides agree with TRBD1. Losses at the gene ends were 6 bases for V and 3 bases for J; bases not matched to a gene: 15. The germline V gene has CDR1 SNHLY and CDR2 FYNNEI. CDR3 length: 17 residues. The CDR3 region is CASRAGPGGDVDTEAFF. CDR3 DNA sequence: TGTGCCAGCAGGGCCGGGCCAGGGGGCGACGTTGACACTGAAGCTTTCTTT. Variable domain in full (rest from reference TRBV2 and TRBJ1-1): EPEVTQTPSHQVTQMGQEVILRCVPISNHLYFYWYRQILGQKVEFLVSFYNNEISEKSEIFDDQFSVERPDGSNFTLKIRSTKLEDSAMYFCASRAGPGGDVDTEAFFGQGTRLTVV.

This clonotype showed up many times. This chain uses TRBV20-1 with TRBJ2-7; possible D gene TRBD1, 5 bases. Trimming left V 6 bases short and J 0 bases short, with 12 bases between. The CDR3 is 13 amino acids. The germline gives CDR1 DFQATT, CDR2 SNEGSKA (reference sequence). The CDR3 coding sequence is TGCAGTGCCGGGCGGACAAGCTCCTACGAGCAGTACTTC. Translated, it gives CSAGRTSSYEQYF.

This clonotype was counted many times. The chain carries TRBV4-1 and TRBJ1-5, with D tentatively TRBD1 (6 bases). The length of the CDR3 is 16 residues. Germline V gene data show CDR1 as MGHRA and CDR2 as YSYEKL. V was shortened by 1 base and J by 1 base, with 11 bases between the two germline ends. CDR3 loop: CASSQGWGLSNQPQHF. The CDR3 DNA is TGCGCCAGCAGCCAAGGTTGGGGGCTCAGCAATCAGCCCCAGCATTTT.

V is TRBV7-2 and J is TRBJ1-6; 8 positions agree with TRBD1. CDR1 and CDR2 (germline): SGHTA, FQGNSA. The CDR3 is 17 amino acids. With V trimmed by 5 bases and J by 3 bases, 9 bases remained unmatched. CDR3 region: CASSPILGTGYNSPLHF. DNA of the CDR3: TGTGCCAGCAGCCCTATCCTTGGGACAGGCTATAATTCACCCCTCCACTTT.

In this sample, this clonotype turned up many times. The rearrangement uses TRBV9 and TRBJ1-1; 9 bases map to TRBD1. J lost 4 bases, V lost 0 bases, and 10 bases had no gene match. CDR1 is SGDLS, CDR2 YYNGEE, per germline. There are 17 residues in the CDR3. The CDR3: CASSVAPLDRGVTEAFF. DNA for the CDR3: TGTGCCAGCAGCGTAGCTCCCCTCGACAGGGGGGTCACTGAAGCTTTCTTT.

This clonotype was counted at least ten times. The V and J genes are TRBV12-3 or TRBV12-4 and TRBJ2-7; tentative D call: TRBD2 (6 bases). The CDR3 is 15 amino acids. V lost 5 bases to trimming and J lost 3 bases, with 17 bases between them. The chain's CDR3 is CASSTSGTRIYEQYF. CDR3 sequence (DNA): TGTGCCAGCAGTACCTCCGGGACTCGAATCTACGAGCAGTACTTC.

This clonotype appeared many times. The chain couples TRBV20-1 to TRBJ1-6; TRBD1 is a possible D gene (6 bases). This CDR3 is 14 amino acids long. Trimming left V 6 bases short and J 8 bases short, with 17 bases between. In germline, CDR1 is DFQATT, CDR2 SNEGSKA (reference sequence). The CDR3 DNA is TGCAGTGCGCAGAAAACAGGGTTTGATTCACCCCTCCACTTT. Its protein product is CSAQKTGFDSPLHF.

This clonotype has a count of ten or more. In DNA, the CDR3 is TGTGCCAGCAGCTTTGAAGGGGGGGTTAAGCAGTACTTC. Amino acids: CASSFEGGVKQYF. The genes are TRBV7-8 and TRBJ2-7; a weak D match, TRBD2 (7 bases). The CDR3 is made up of 13 amino acids. With 3 bases removed from V and 8 bases from J, the gap between germline ends came to 14 bases. The germline V gene encodes CDR1 SGHVS and CDR2 FQNEAQ.

This clonotype was detected many times. V and J are TRBV28 and TRBJ1-1; D uncertain. CDR3 length equals 12 residues. V dropped 4 bases and J dropped 5 bases, with 8 bases sitting between them. Germline V lookup: CDR1 MDHEN, CDR2 SYDVKM. Here the CDR3 reads CASSSGWTEAFF. The CDR3 DNA follows: TGTGCCAGCAGTTCGGGGTGGACTGAAGCTTTCTTT.